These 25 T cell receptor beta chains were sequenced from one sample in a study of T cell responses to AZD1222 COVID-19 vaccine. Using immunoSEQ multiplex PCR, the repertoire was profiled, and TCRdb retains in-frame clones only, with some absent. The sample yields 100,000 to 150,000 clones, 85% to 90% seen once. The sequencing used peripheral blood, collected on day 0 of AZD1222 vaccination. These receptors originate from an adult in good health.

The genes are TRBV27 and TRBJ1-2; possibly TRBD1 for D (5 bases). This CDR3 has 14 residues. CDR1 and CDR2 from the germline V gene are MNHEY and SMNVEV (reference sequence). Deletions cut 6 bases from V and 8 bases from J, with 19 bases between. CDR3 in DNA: TGTGCCAGCAGCCCAAGGGGTTCGGAGTGGGGCTACACCTTC. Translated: CASSPRGSEWGYTF.

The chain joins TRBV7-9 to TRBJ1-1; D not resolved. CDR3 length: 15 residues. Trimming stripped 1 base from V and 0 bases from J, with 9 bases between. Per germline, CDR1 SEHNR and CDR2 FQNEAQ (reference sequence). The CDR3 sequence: CASSLGRALNTEAFF. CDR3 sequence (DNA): TGTGCCAGCAGCTTAGGCCGAGCCTTGAACACTGAAGCTTTCTTT.

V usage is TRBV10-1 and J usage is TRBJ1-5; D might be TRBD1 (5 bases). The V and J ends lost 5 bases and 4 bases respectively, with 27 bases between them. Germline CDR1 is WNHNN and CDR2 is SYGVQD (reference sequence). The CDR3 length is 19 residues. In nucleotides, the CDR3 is TGCGCCAGCAGTCCACTTCAAGTTTTCAAGGATGGGGCTAATCAGCCCCAGCATTTT. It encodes CASSPLQVFKDGANQPQHF.

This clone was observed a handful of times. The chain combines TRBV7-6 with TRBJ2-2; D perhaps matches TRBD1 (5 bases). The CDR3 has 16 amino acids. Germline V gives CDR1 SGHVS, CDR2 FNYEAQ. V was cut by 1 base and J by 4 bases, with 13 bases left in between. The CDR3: CASSLEGNTRTGELFF. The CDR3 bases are TGTGCCAGCAGCTTAGAGGGGAACACACGCACCGGGGAGCTGTTTTTT.

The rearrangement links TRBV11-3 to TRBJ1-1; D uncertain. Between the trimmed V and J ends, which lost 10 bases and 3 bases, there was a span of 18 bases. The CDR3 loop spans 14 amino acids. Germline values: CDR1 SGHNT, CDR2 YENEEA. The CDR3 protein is CATIGPTNHTEAFF. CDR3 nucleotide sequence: TGTGCCACCATTGGCCCTACAAATCACACTGAAGCTTTCTTT.

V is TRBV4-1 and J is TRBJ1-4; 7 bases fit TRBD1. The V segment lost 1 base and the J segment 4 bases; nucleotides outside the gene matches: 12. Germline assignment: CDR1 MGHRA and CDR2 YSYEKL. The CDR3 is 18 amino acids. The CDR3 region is CASSQVLIEGQRNEKLFF. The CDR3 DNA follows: TGCGCCAGCAGCCAAGTTCTAATTGAGGGACAGCGTAATGAAAAACTGTTTTTT.

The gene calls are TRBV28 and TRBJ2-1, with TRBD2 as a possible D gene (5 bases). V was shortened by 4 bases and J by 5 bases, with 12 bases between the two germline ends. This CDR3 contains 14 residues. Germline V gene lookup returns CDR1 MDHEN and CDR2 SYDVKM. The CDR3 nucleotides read TGTGCCAGCAGTTCTCTCGGGGTAAACAATGAGCAGTTCTTC. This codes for CASSSLGVNNEQFF.

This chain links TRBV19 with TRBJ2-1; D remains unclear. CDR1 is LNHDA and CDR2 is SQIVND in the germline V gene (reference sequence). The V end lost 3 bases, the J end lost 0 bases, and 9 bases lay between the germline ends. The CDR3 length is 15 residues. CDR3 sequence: CASSITGSSYNEQFF. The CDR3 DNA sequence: TGTGCCAGTAGTATTACGGGCAGCTCCTACAATGAGCAGTTCTTC.

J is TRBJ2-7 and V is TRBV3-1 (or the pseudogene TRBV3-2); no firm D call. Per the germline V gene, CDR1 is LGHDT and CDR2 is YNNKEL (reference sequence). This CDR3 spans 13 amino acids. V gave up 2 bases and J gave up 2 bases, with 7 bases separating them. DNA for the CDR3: TGTGCCAGCAGCCAAAATAGAGCCTACGAGCAGTACTTC. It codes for CASSQNRAYEQYF.

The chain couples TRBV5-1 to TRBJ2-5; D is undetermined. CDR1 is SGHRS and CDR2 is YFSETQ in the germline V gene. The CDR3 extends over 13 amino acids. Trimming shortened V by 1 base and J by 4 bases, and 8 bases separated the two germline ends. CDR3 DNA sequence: TGCGCCAGCAGCTTGATTGGCGGAGAGACCCAGTACTTC. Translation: CASSLIGGETQYF.

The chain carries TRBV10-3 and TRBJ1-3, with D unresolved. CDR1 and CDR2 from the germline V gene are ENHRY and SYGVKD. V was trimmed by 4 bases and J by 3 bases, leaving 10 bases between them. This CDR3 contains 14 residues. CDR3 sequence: CAISGLVGGNTIYF. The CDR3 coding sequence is TGTGCCATCAGTGGCCTGGTTGGTGGAAACACCATATATTTT.

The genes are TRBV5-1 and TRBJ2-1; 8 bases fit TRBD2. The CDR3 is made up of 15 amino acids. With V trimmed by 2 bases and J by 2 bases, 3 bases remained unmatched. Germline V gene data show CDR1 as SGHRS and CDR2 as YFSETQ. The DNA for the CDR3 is TGCGCCAGCAGCTTAACGGGGGGGACCTACAATGAGCAGTTCTTC. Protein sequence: CASSLTGGTYNEQFF.

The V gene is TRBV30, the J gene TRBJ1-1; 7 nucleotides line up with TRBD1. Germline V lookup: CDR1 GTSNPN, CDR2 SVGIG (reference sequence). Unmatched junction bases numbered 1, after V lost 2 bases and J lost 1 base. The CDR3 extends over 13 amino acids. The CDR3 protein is CAWSRQGNTEAFF. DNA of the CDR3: TGTGCCTGGAGTAGACAGGGGAACACTGAAGCTTTCTTT.

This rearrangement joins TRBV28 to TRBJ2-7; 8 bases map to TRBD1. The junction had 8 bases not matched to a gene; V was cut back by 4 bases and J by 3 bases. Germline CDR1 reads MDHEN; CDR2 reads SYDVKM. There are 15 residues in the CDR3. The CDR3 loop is CASSSPGQARYEQYF. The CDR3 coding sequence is TGTGCCAGCAGTTCTCCGGGACAGGCTCGCTACGAGCAGTACTTC.

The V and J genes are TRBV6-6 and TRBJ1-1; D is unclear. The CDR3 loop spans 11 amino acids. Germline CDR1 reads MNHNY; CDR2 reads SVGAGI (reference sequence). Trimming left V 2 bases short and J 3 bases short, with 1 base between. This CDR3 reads CASSYDTEAFF. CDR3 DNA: TGTGCCAGCAGTTACGACACTGAAGCTTTCTTT.

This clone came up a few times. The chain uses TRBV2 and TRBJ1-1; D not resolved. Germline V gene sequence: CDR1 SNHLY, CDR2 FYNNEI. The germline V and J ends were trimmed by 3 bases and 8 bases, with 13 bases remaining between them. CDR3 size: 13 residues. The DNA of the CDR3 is TGTGCCAGCAGTGAGCTCCCGAAATTCGAAGCTTTCTTT. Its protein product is CASSELPKFEAFF.

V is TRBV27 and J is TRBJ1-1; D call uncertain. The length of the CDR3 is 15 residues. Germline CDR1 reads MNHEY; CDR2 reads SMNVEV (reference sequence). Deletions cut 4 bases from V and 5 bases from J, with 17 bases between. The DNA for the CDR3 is TGTGCCAGCAGTTATATAGGCAGAAGGGATACTGAAGCTTTCTTT. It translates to CASSYIGRRDTEAFF.

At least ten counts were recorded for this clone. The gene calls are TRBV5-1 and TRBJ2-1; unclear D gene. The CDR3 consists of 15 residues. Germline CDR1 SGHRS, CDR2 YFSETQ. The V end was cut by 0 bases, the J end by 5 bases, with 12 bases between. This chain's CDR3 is CASSLVSLADNEQFF. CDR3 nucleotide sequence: TGCGCCAGCAGCTTGGTTTCTCTGGCCGACAATGAGCAGTTCTTC.

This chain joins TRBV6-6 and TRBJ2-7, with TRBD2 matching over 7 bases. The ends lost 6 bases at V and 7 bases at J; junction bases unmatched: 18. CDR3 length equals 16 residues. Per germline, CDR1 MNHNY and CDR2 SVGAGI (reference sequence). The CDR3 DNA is TGTGCCAGCAGCCCCCCATCGGGGGGTCCTTCGAGGGAGCAGTACTTC. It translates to CASSPPSGGPSREQYF.

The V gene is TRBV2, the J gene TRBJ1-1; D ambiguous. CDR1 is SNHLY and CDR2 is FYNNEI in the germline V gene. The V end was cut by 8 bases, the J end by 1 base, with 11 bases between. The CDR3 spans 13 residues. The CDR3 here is CASGYWENTEAFF. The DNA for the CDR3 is TGTGCCAGCGGCTATTGGGAGAACACTGAAGCTTTCTTT.

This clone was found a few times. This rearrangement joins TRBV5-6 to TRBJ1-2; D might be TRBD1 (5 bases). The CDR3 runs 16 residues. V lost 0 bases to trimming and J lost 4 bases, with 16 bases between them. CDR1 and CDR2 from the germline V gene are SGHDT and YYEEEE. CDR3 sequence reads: CASSLASTGMSYGYTF. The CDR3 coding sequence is TGTGCCAGCAGCTTGGCCTCCACAGGCATGAGCTATGGCTACACCTTC.

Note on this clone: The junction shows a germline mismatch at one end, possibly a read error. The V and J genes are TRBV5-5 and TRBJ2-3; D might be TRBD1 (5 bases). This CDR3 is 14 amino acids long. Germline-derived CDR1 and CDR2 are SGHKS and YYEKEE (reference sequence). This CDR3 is CASRSTGSTDTQYF. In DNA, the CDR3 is TGCGCCAGCCGCTCTACAGGTAGCACAGATACGCAGTATTTT.

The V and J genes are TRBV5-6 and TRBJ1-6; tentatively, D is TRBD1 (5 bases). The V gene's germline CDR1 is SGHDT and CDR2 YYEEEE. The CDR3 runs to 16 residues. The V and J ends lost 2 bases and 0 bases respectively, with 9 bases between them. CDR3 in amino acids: CASSFPGSSYNSPLHF. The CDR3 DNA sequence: TGTGCCAGCAGCTTTCCAGGGAGCTCCTATAATTCACCCCTCCACTTT.

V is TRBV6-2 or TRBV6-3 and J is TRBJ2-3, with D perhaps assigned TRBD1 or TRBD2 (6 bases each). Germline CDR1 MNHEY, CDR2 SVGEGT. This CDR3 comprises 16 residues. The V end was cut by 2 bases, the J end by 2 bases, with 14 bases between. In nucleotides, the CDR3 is TGTGCCAGCAGTTACCCCCTCGGGGGACACACAGATACGCAGTATTTT. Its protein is CASSYPLGGHTDTQYF.

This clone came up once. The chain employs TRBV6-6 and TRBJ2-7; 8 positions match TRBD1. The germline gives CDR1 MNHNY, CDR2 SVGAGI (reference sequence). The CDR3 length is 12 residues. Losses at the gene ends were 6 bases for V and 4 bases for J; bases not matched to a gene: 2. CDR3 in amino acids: CASRDRAYEQYF. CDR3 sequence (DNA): TGTGCCAGCAGGGACAGGGCTTACGAGCAGTACTTC.